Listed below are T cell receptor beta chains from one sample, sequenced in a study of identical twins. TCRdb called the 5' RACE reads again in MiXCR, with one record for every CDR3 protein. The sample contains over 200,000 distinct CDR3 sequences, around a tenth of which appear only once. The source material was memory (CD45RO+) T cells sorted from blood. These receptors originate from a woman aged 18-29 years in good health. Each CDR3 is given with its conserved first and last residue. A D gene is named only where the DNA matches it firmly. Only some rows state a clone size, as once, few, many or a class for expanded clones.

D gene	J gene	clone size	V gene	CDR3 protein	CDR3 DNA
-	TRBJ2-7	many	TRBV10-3	CAISESRGKLHEQYF	TGTGCCATCAGTGAGTCGAGGGGAAAGCTCCACGAGCAGTACTTC
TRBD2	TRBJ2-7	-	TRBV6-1	CASSGGLRLREQYF	TGTGCCAGCAGTGGGGGACTACGCCTCCGGGAGCAGTACTTC
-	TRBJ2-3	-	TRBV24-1	CATSAAGPMNTQYF	TGTGCCACCAGTGCTGCGGGGCCCATGAATACGCAGTATTTT
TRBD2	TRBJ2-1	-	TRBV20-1	CSAIGASGSSNSYNEQFF	TGCAGTGCTATTGGGGCTAGCGGGAGCTCCAACTCCTACAATGAGCAGTTCTTC
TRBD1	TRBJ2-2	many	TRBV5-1	CASSAGTVTGELFF	TGCGCCAGCAGCGCCGGGACAGTTACCGGGGAGCTGTTTTTT
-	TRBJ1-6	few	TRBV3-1	CASSYRGGENSPLHF	TGTGCCAGCAGCTACCGCGGGGGGGAAAATTCACCCCTCCACTTT
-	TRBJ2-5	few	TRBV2	CANSRGEETQYF	TGTGCCAACAGCAGGGGGGAAGAGACCCAGTACTTC
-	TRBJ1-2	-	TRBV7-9	CASSLLGVDGYTF	TGTGCCAGCAGCTTACTGGGAGTGGATGGCTACACCTTC
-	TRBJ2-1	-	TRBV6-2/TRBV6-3	CASSPQGGVRDNEQFF	TGTGCCAGCTCCCCCCAGGGGGGGGTTCGTGACAATGAGCAGTTCTTC
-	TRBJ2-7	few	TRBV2	CASSTGISQTHEQYF	TGTGCCAGCAGTACCGGGATTTCTCAGACCCACGAGCAGTACTTC
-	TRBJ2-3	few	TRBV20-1	CSAAGATPDTQYF	TGCAGTGCGGCGGGGGCCACCCCAGATACGCAGTATTTT